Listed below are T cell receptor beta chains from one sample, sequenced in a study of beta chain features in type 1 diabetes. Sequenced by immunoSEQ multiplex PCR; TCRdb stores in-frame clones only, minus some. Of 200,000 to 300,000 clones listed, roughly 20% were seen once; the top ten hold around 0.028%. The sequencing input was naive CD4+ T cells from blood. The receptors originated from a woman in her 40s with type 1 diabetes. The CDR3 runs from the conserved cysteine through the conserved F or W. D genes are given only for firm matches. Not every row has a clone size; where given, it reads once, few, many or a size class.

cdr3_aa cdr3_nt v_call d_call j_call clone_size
CASSQESQGPTDTQYF TGTGCCAGCAGCCAAGAATCGCAGGGCCCCACAGATACGCAGTATTTT TRBV4-2 . TRBJ2-3 few
CASSFPGLAPYEQYF TGTGCCAGCAGTTTCCCAGGACTAGCGCCGTACGAGCAGTACTTC TRBV28 TRBD2 TRBJ2-7 .
CSVAQGPANYGYTF TGCAGCGTTGCACAGGGGCCAGCGAACTATGGCTACACCTTC TRBV29-1 TRBD1 TRBJ1-2 few
CASTPLGDYNEQFF TGTGCCAGCACCCCCCTCGGGGATTACAATGAGCAGTTCTTC TRBV11-1 . TRBJ2-1 .
CASSHKAGQETQYF TGCGCCAGCAGCCACAAAGCGGGGCAAGAGACCCAGTACTTC TRBV5-1 TRBD2 TRBJ2-5 .
CASSIEAGLYNEQFF TGTGCCAGTAGTATAGAGGCAGGGCTTTACAATGAGCAGTTCTTC TRBV19 . TRBJ2-1 .
CASSLGQGANYGYTF TGCGCCAGCAGCCTTGGACAGGGGGCGAACTATGGCTACACCTTC TRBV4-1 TRBD1 TRBJ1-2 .
CSAGQSSYNEQFF TGCAGCGCCGGACAGAGCTCCTACAATGAGCAGTTCTTC TRBV29-1 . TRBJ2-1 .
CASSSGTGILNYGYTF TGTGCCAGCAGCTCGGGGACAGGGATTCTTAACTATGGCTACACCTTC TRBV5-4 TRBD1 TRBJ1-2 .
CASSFPSRPLEGYTF TGTGCCAGCAGCTTCCCTTCCCGGCCCTTGGAGGGCTACACCTTC TRBV5-4 . TRBJ1-2 .
CASSLMSAGTGSHEQYF TGTGCCAGCAGCTTAATGTCGGCCGGGACAGGGTCCCACGAGCAGTACTTC TRBV7-3 TRBD1 TRBJ2-7 few
CASSLDRRYEQYF TGTGCCAGCAGCTTAGATAGAAGATACGAGCAGTACTTC TRBV11-2 . TRBJ2-7 few
CASSFGLEGAAAFF TGTGCCAGCAGTTTCGGACTGGAGGGGGCGGCAGCTTTCTTT TRBV27 TRBD1 TRBJ1-1 .
CASSRVQGGYGYTF TGTGCCAGCAGCCGAGTACAGGGAGGGTATGGCTACACCTTC TRBV14 . TRBJ1-2 .
CSAREVRTQYF TGCAGTGCTAGAGAGGTTAGGACCCAGTACTTC TRBV20-1 . TRBJ2-5 few
CASGMGQGGANVLTF TGTGCCAGCGGGATGGGGCAGGGCGGGGCCAACGTCCTGACTTTC TRBV28 . TRBJ2-6 .
CASRLIRDRGPNNYGYTF TGTGCCAGCAGACTCATCCGGGACAGGGGGCCTAATAACTATGGCTACACCTTC TRBV28 TRBD1 TRBJ1-2 .
CASSLVAGGALEQYF TGCGCCAGCAGCTTGGTAGCGGGAGGGGCCCTCGAGCAGTACTTC TRBV5-1 TRBD2 TRBJ2-7 .
CASSQDPGQNYGYTF TGCGCCAGCAGCCAAGATCCGGGACAGAACTATGGCTACACCTTC TRBV4-1 TRBD1 TRBJ1-2 .
CASSATSSYNEQFF TGTGCCAGCAGTGCCACTAGCTCCTACAATGAGCAGTTCTTC TRBV2 . TRBJ2-1 .
CASSHGGGANQPQHF TGCGCCAGCAGCCACGGCGGGGGGGCGAATCAGCCCCAGCATTTT TRBV4-1 . TRBJ1-5 .
CASSQAGGYEQYF TGTGCCAGCAGCCAAGCGGGAGGCTACGAGCAGTACTTC TRBV7-3 TRBD2 TRBJ2-7 few
CASSQDQGAGAGEQYF TGCGCCAGCAGCCAAGATCAGGGAGCAGGGGCCGGCGAGCAGTACTTC TRBV4-3 . TRBJ2-7 .
CAWTLTGVYTDTQYF TGTGCCTGGACCCTGACAGGGGTTTACACAGATACGCAGTATTTT TRBV30 TRBD1 TRBJ2-3 .
CASSQDGRGTNTGELFF TGTGCCAGCAGCCAAGATGGTAGGGGGACGAACACCGGGGAGCTGTTTTTT TRBV4-2 . TRBJ2-2 .